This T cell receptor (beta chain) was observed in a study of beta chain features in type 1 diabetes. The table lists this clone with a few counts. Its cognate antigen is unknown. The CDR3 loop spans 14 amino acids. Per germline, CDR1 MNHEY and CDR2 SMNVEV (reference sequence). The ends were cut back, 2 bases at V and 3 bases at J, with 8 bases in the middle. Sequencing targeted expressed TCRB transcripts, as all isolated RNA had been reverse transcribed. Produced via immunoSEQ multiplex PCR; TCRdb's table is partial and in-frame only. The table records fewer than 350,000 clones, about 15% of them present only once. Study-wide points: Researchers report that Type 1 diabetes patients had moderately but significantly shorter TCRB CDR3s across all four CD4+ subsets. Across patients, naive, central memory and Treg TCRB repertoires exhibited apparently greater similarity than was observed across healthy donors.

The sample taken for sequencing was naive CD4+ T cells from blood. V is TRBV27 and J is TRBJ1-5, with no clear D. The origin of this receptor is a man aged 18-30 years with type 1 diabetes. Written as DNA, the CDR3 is TGTGCCAGCAGTTTAGAGAGGGCCAATCAGCCCCAGCATTTT. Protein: CASSLERANQPQHF.